Listed below are T cell receptor beta chains from one sample, sequenced in a study of CD8 T cells in ankylosing spondylitis. TCRdb analysed the 5' RACE reads with MiXCR anew, one entry per CDR3 protein. The sample lists 220,000 or so distinct CDR3 sequences, about 11% occurring once. Input material: blood, either unsorted or a sorted T cell fraction (not recorded which). The origin of the receptors is a male donor with ankylosing spondylitis or in good health (not recorded which). CDR3s leave out the opening cysteine and the closing phenylalanine or tryptophan.

V gene,CDR3 protein
TRBV6-1,ASYSRGGKTDTQY
TRBV12-3/TRBV12-4,ASSAQGFRTDTQY
TRBV20-1,SARGSVQPQH
TRBV15,ATSRDLREGAEAF
TRBV5-4,ASSYAGPNYGYT
TRBV7-9,ASSLEPGGPDTQY
TRBV27,ASSLRAGGDTQY
TRBV7-2,ASSPPASETQY
TRBV15,ATSREAWGARVGLQETQY
TRBV5-1,ASSLGTGLETQY
TRBV5-1,ASSFGGGSYEQY
TRBV5-1,ASSSQGTYEQY
TRBV12-3/TRBV12-4,ASSFRSWGEEKAVTMNTEAF
TRBV7-6,ASSSQGSKQSEQF
TRBV12-3/TRBV12-4,ASSSLEGYT
TRBV5-4,ASVEGGTVYGYT
TRBV24-1,ATSVHPGLAATGELF